This TCR beta chain was recovered during a study of blood T cell repertoires in COVID-19. About the research overall: T cells, B-cell-depleted T cells, or PBMCs supplied cDNA or gDNA.

Trimming removed 8 bases from V and 5 bases from J, with 18 bases in between. Looked up from germline, CDR1 is LGHDT and CDR2 is YNNKEL (reference sequence). The CDR3 runs to 15 residues. Assay: immunoSEQ multiplex PCR; the TCRdb copy retains only in-frame clones and omits some. Altogether about 170,000 clones are present, roughly nine tenths being singletons, with the ten largest covering around 3.3%. The sequenced sample consisted of peripheral blood. The clonotype originates from a man between 70 and 80 years old with acute or convalescent COVID-19. The chain combines TRBV3-1 (or the pseudogene TRBV3-2) with TRBJ2-2, with TRBD2 as a possible D gene (6 bases). The CDR3 here is CASAREGGFTGELFF. In DNA form, the CDR3 reads TGTGCCAGCGCCCGAGAGGGAGGCTTTACCGGGGAGCTGTTTTTT.